This TCR beta chain was documented in a study of CD8+ T cells in alopecia areata. Regarding the study as a whole: Sequenced scalp T cells also include alphabeta T cells resident in normal skin.

With 4 bases removed from V and 5 bases from J, the gap between germline ends came to 17 bases. The CDR3 spans 14 residues. From germline, CDR1 is SQVTM and CDR2 ANQGSEA. After isolation, RNA underwent reverse transcription to generate cDNA as the sequencing template. The table came from immunoSEQ multiplex PCR; TCRdb's copy has only in-frame clones and leaves some out. The sample has around 140,000 clones, about 51% seen once. In the case of this clone: Antigen unknown.

This sequence originates from a human donor with alopecia areata. The chain recombines TRBV29-1 with TRBJ1-1, with a possible D match to TRBD1 (5 bases). Sequences were derived from CD4+ T cells sorted from blood, sampled at week 0. The CDR3: CSVVNVTVGTEAFF. The CDR3 DNA reads TGCAGCGTTGTGAATGTGACAGTGGGGACTGAAGCTTTCTTT.